The rows below give T cell receptor beta chains drawn from one sample of a study of a mutant IDH1 vaccine in newly diagnosed glioma. Their target antigens are unknown. Only in-frame clones appear in the TCRdb table, and some are missing; sequencing was by immunoSEQ multiplex PCR. This sample has some 60,000 clones, with 83% found just once. The sample was PBMCs, taken from a glioma patient whose treatment included an IDH1 peptide vaccine. All receptors come from a woman aged 45 to 65 with glioma. Each CDR3 is given with its conserved first and last residue. Fields, in order: V gene, J gene, clone size, D gene, CDR3 DNA, CDR3 protein. A D gene is named only where the DNA matches it firmly. Size is omitted from some rows. Given values are once, few, many or a class for expanded clones.

TRBV28	TRBJ1-2	-	-	TGTGCCAGCAGTTTACTTCTAGGGTCGGTAAACTATGGCTACACCTTC	CASSLLLGSVNYGYTF
TRBV19	TRBJ2-7	-	-	TGTGCCAGTAGTTCCTCCTCGACAGGTCGGCGGGAGCAGTACTTC	CASSSSSTGRREQYF
TRBV6-5	TRBJ2-7	-	-	TGTGCCAGCATCAACACCGGGGGATACTCCTACGAGCAGTACTTC	CASINTGGYSYEQYF
TRBV7-8	TRBJ1-2	-	-	TGTGCCAGCAGCCAAGGACAGAAGTATGGCTACACCTTC	CASSQGQKYGYTF
TRBV7-2	TRBJ1-6	-	TRBD1	TGTGCCAGCAGCTTCCGGGACAGGGCTGTTTCACCCCTCCACTTT	CASSFRDRAVSPLHF
TRBV4-3	TRBJ2-7	-	TRBD2	TGCGCCAGCAGCCAAGGAACCGGGACTAGCGGCGAGCAGTACTTC	CASSQGTGTSGEQYF
TRBV5-6	TRBJ2-7	-	TRBD1	TGTGCCAGCAGCGCCCTGGACAGGTCCTCCTACGAGCAGTACTTC	CASSALDRSSYEQYF
TRBV27	TRBJ1-5	-	-	TGTGCCAGCAAAGGAGGGTCCCAGCCCCAGCATTTT	CASKGGSQPQHF
TRBV2	TRBJ2-1	-	-	TGTGCCAGCAGTGATCCCGGGACTGGGCAGTTCTTC	CASSDPGTGQFF
TRBV6-6	TRBJ2-2	-	-	TGTGCCAGCAGCCCAGAGGGAGCGAACACCGGGGAGCTGTTTTTT	CASSPEGANTGELFF
TRBV2	TRBJ1-1	-	-	TGTGCCAGCAGTGAGAGGGGCAGGAGACCTGAAGCTTTCTTT	CASSERGRRPEAFF
TRBV9	TRBJ2-2	-	-	TGTGCCAGCAGGGAGGGGCAGAACACCGGGGAGCTGTTTTTT	CASREGQNTGELFF
TRBV5-6	TRBJ1-2	-	-	TGTGCCAGCACCTTGGCCAGCTATGGCTACACCTTC	CASTLASYGYTF
TRBV27	TRBJ2-7	-	TRBD1	TGTGCCAGCAGTTTAGGAAGGGGGCCCTACGAGCAGTACTTC	CASSLGRGPYEQYF
TRBV4-3	TRBJ2-2	-	TRBD1	TGCGCCAGCAGCCAAGCCCCTCGGACAGGGGGCTGGTCGGACACCGGGGAGCTGTTTTTT	CASSQAPRTGGWSDTGELFF
TRBV29-1	TRBJ1-1	-	-	TGCAGCTACTGGGAGGGGACTGAAGCTTTCTTT	CSYWEGTEAFF
TRBV4-1	TRBJ2-7	once	-	TGCGCCAGCAGCCAAGATCACAGCATTTACGAGCAGTACTTC	CASSQDHSIYEQYF
TRBV7-3	TRBJ1-1	-	-	TGTGCCAGCAGCTTCAGGGTGAACACTGAAGCTTTCTTT	CASSFRVNTEAFF
TRBV4-1	TRBJ1-5	once	-	TGCGCCAGCAGCCAAGGTAACAACGCCCCTAATCAGCCCCAGCATTTT	CASSQGNNAPNQPQHF
TRBV7-9	TRBJ2-5	-	-	TGTGCCAGCAGCCCGGGTGTGGATGGAGAGACCCAGTACTTC	CASSPGVDGETQYF
TRBV27	TRBJ2-2	-	TRBD1	TGTGCCACCAGGACAGGGGGCTCGGCCGGGGAGCTGTTTTTT	CATRTGGSAGELFF
TRBV7-9	TRBJ1-1	-	TRBD1	TGTGCCAGCAGCTACCAGGGGGGGGCAAGTAGCACTGAAGCTTTCTTT	CASSYQGGASSTEAFF
TRBV6-1	TRBJ1-5	-	TRBD1	TGTGCCAGCTTTCCGGGACAGGGGGTCAATCAGCCCCAGCATTTT	CASFPGQGVNQPQHF
TRBV4-3	TRBJ1-1	once	-	TGCGCCAGCAGCCAAGGGGGGGGCGCGGGGAACACTGAAGCTTTCTTT	CASSQGGGAGNTEAFF
TRBV5-1	TRBJ2-3	-	-	TGCGCCAGCAGCTCGGGTGGGGCAGGGGGGACAGATACGCAGTATTTT	CASSSGGAGGTDTQYF
TRBV4-1	TRBJ2-7	-	-	TGCGCCAGCAGCCAGGGGCTTCAGAGCTCCTACGAGCAGTACTTC	CASSQGLQSSYEQYF
TRBV7-9	TRBJ2-7	-	TRBD1	TGTGCCAGCAGGACAGGGTACCACGAGCAGTACTTC	CASRTGYHEQYF
TRBV9	TRBJ2-5	-	-	TGTGCCAGCAGCGTAGCTGCCGAGCAGACCCAGTACTTC	CASSVAAEQTQYF
TRBV7-3	TRBJ1-1	-	-	TGTGCCAGCAGCCCTCGGGGGCTTGGGGACACTGAAGCTTTCTTT	CASSPRGLGDTEAFF